The 8 T cell receptor beta chains below were found in one sample sequenced in a study of regulatory T cells in long-lasting Graves disease. Time point described: newly diagnosed GD, antithyroid drugs for less than 3 months. RNA from PBMCs was the source of the TCR library. Assembly of TCR beta libraries relied on iRepertoire HTBI primers together with Arm-PCR of CDR3 regions. TCRdb reprocessed the multiplex PCR reads with MiXCR, giving one entry per CDR3 protein. The sample yields 200,000 to 250,000 distinct CDR3 sequences, roughly 19% seen once. Another study also made use of these data, one on T cells in Graves' hyperthyroidism and ophthalmopathy.

Specimen: peripheral blood mononuclear cells (PBMCs), collected at new diagnosis, from a patient treated with antithyroid drugs. Source of these receptors: a woman younger than 45 with Graves disease.

As regards this clonotype: This sequence may be a read error, since a much larger clone differs from it by one base. This sequence joins TRBV6-5 and TRBJ1-6; TRBD1 might be the D (5 bases). Deletions cut 0 bases from V and 0 bases from J, with 15 bases between. The CDR3 loop spans 19 amino acids. Germline V gives CDR1 MNHEY, CDR2 SVGAGI. The CDR3: CASSYSGQAWGSYNSPLHF. The CDR3 DNA reads TGTGCCAGCAGTTACTCGGGGCAGGCTTGGGGCTCCTATAATTCACCCCTCCACTTT.

This clonotype came up many times. The chain carries TRBV11-2 and TRBJ1-6; 7 nucleotides align to TRBD1. CDR1 is SGHAT and CDR2 is FQNNGV in the germline V gene. The CDR3 length is 16 residues. J was trimmed by 8 bases and V by 4 bases; bases with no gene match: 11. CDR3 sequence: CASSSDFRGPYSPLHF. CDR3 nucleotide sequence: TGTGCCAGCAGCTCAGATTTTAGGGGGCCATATTCACCCCTCCACTTT.

The chain employs TRBV11-2 and TRBJ2-7; 10 positions match TRBD2. With V trimmed by 4 bases and J by 5 bases, 5 bases remained unmatched. There are 14 residues in the CDR3. Germline lookup yields CDR1 SGHAT and CDR2 FQNNGV. The CDR3 region is CASSSLAGDHEQYF. The DNA of the CDR3 is TGTGCCAGCAGCTCGCTAGCGGGAGACCACGAGCAGTACTTC.

The V call is TRBV2, the J call TRBJ2-1; 14 nucleotides agree with TRBD2. V was clipped by 6 bases and J by 5 bases; unmatched bases: 6. The CDR3 totals 16 residues. Germline CDR1 is SNHLY and CDR2 is FYNNEI. The DNA for the CDR3 is TGTGCCAGCAGCGACGGACTAGCGGGAGGAAACAATGAGCAGTTCTTC. Protein sequence: CASSDGLAGGNNEQFF.

The table lists this clonotype with many counts. This chain uses TRBV6-1 with TRBJ2-5, with a tentative D call TRBD1 (6 bases). Trimming stripped 6 bases from V and 2 bases from J, with 10 bases between. The CDR3 runs 13 residues. The germline CDR1 and CDR2 sequences are MNHNS and SASEGT. The CDR3 nucleotides read TGTGCCAGCAGACACAGGGTTCAAGAGACCCAGTACTTC. Translated: CASRHRVQETQYF.

V usage is TRBV11-3 and J usage is TRBJ2-7; 10 bases map to TRBD2. This CDR3 contains 18 residues. The germline CDR1 and CDR2 sequences are SGHNT and YENEEA. After removal of 5 bases from V and 3 bases from J, the junction contained 16 bases not matched to a gene. CDR3 protein: CASSQLKLGLAVIYEQYF. Here the CDR3 DNA reads TGTGCCAGCAGCCAACTAAAGCTCGGACTAGCGGTTATCTACGAGCAGTACTTC. The full variable domain, rest sourced from reference TRBV11-3 and TRBJ2-7, is EAGVVQSPRYKIIEKKQPVAFWCNPISGHNTLYWYLQNLGQGPELLIRYENEEAVDDSQLPKDRFSAERLKGVDSTLKIQPAELGDSAVYLCASSQLKLGLAVIYEQYFGPGTRLTVT.

The rearrangement links TRBV30 to TRBJ2-7; D is unresolved. Between the trimmed V and J ends, which lost 1 base and 2 bases, there was a span of 12 bases. The V gene's germline CDR1 is GTSNPN and CDR2 SVGIG (reference sequence). The CDR3 sequence is 14 residues long. The CDR3 spells CAWSGMGRTYEQYF. The CDR3 DNA sequence: TGTGCCTGGAGTGGTATGGGCAGGACCTACGAGCAGTACTTC. The full variable domain, its missing parts supplied by reference TRBV30 and TRBJ2-7, is SQTIHQWPATLVQPVGSPLSLECTVEGTSNPNLYWYRQAAGRGLQLLFYSVGIGQISSEVPQNLSASRPQDRQFILSSKKLLLSDSGFYLCAWSGMGRTYEQYFGPGTRLTVT.

Many counts were recorded for this clonotype. This chain joins TRBV25-1 and TRBJ2-1, with 7 bases lining up with TRBD2. CDR1 is MGHDK and CDR2 is SYGVNS in the germline V gene. V lost 9 bases, J lost 7 bases, and 9 bases stayed unmatched. The CDR3 is 13 residues long. The CDR3 DNA follows: TGTGCCAGTACCGGGACTACTACAAATGAGCAGTTCTTC. This gives the protein CASTGTTTNEQFF.